A single sample is the source of the 23 T cell receptor beta chains below, sequenced in a study of shared T cell receptors in the human thymus. Some clones are missing from TCRdb's copy, which holds only in-frame ones; the method was immunoSEQ multiplex PCR. There are 600,000 or so clones in the sample; roughly 86% occur only once, and more than 0.009% lies in the top ten. The same specimen was also included in a second study, on human thymus T cells.

The sequenced material came from thymocytes. These receptors were obtained from a boy younger than two with a congenital heart defect.

This sequence joins TRBV10-3 and TRBJ1-1; 9 nucleotides match TRBD1. V was clipped by 0 bases and J by 4 bases; unmatched bases: 9. The CDR3 spans 17 residues. The germline gives CDR1 ENHRY, CDR2 SYGVKD. The CDR3 sequence is CAISESGTGCLGTEAFF. In nucleotides, the CDR3 is TGTGCCATCAGTGAGTCCGGGACAGGGTGCTTGGGCACTGAAGCTTTCTTT.

The chain has TRBV5-1 and TRBJ2-7; 7 nucleotides match TRBD1. V was pared by 2 bases and J by 3 bases, with 8 bases of the junction left unmatched. Looked up from germline, CDR1 is SGHRS and CDR2 is YFSETQ. CDR3 length equals 15 residues. The CDR3 sequence is CASSFGQVHYYEQYF. The CDR3 nucleotides are TGCGCCAGCAGCTTCGGACAGGTACACTACTACGAGCAGTACTTC.

This chain uses TRBV6-5 with TRBJ1-1; TRBD1 aligns across 7 bases. The CDR3 spans 16 residues. CDR1 is MNHEY and CDR2 is SVGAGI in the germline V gene. V trimming: 1 base; J trimming: 0 bases; junction bases outside the gene matches: 5. CDR3 residues: CASSYCRGQLNTEAFF. The CDR3 nucleotides are TGTGCCAGCAGTTACTGCCGGGGACAGTTGAACACTGAAGCTTTCTTT.

The chain links TRBV5-1 to TRBJ2-7; possible D gene TRBD1, 6 bases. CDR3 length: 16 amino acids. The germline V gene has CDR1 SGHRS and CDR2 YFSETQ. Trimming cost V 0 bases and J 2 bases, with 15 bases left between them. CDR3 bases: TGCGCCAGCAGCTTGGTCGGGCAGGGGTGCGCCTACGAGCAGTACTTC. Protein sequence: CASSLVGQGCAYEQYF.

The V call is TRBV2, the J call TRBJ2-7; 9 bases fit TRBD2. The CDR3 loop spans 15 amino acids. The junction had 4 bases not matched to a gene; V was cut back by 1 base and J by 3 bases. In germline, CDR1 is SNHLY, CDR2 FYNNEI. CDR3 DNA sequence: TGTGCCAGCAGTGAAGAACTAGCGGGTAACTACGAGCAGTACTTC. This sequence encodes CASSEELAGNYEQYF. Based on the CDR3 plus reference TRBV2 and TRBJ2-7, the full variable domain is EPEVTQTPSHQVTQMGQEVILRCVPISNHLYFYWYRQILGQKVEFLVSFYNNEISEKSEIFDDQFSVERPDGSNFTLKIRSTKLEDSAMYFCASSEELAGNYEQYFGPGTRLTVT.

The rearrangement links TRBV30 to TRBJ1-5; TRBD1 matches 8 bases. The V segment lost 3 bases and the J segment 5 bases; nucleotides outside the gene matches: 9. Germline V gives CDR1 GTSNPN, CDR2 SVGIG (reference sequence). The length of the CDR3 is 15 residues. Here the CDR3 DNA reads TGTGCCTGGAGCATTTCGGACAGGGTCGATCAGCCCCAGCATTTT. Translation: CAWSISDRVDQPQHF. Combining the CDR3 with reference TRBV30 and TRBJ1-5 gives the whole variable domain SQTIHQWPATLVQPVGSPLSLECTVEGTSNPNLYWYRQAAGRGLQLLFYSVGIGQISSEVPQNLSASRPQDRQFILSSKKLLLSDSGFYLCAWSISDRVDQPQHFGDGTRLSIL.

J is TRBJ2-1 and V is TRBV5-1; D is uncertain. Trimming took 0 bases from V and 0 from J, leaving 22 bases between them. CDR3 length: 20 residues. Germline-derived CDR1 and CDR2 are SGHRS and YFSETQ. The DNA of the CDR3 is TGCGCCAGCAGCTTGGAACATCCCTCTCACTTGAGGAGCTCCTACAATGAGCAGTTCTTC. Translating gives CASSLEHPSHLRSSYNEQFF.

The V gene is TRBV27, the J gene TRBJ2-5; 12 bases agree with TRBD1. Germline V gives CDR1 MNHEY, CDR2 SMNVEV (reference sequence). The CDR3 runs to 19 residues. J was trimmed by 7 bases and V by 3 bases; bases with no gene match: 18. The chain's CDR3 is CASSLMGQGAPRFCGTQYF. CDR3 bases: TGTGCCAGCAGTTTGATGGGACAGGGGGCGCCCCGTTTTTGCGGGACCCAGTACTTC.

V gene TRBV9 combines with J gene TRBJ1-2, with 8 bases fitting TRBD1. The CDR3 is 14 residues long. Germline values: CDR1 SGDLS, CDR2 YYNGEE. Trimming took 3 bases from V and 3 from J; bases not matched to a gene: 4. CDR3 in DNA: TGTGCCAGCAGCGCCTGGACAGGGTACTATGGCTACACCTTC. Translated, it gives CASSAWTGYYGYTF.

DNA of the CDR3: TGTGCCAGCAGTCCTACCCCTGGAAACACCATATATTTT. Translating gives CASSPTPGNTIYF. The rearrangement links TRBV6-4 to TRBJ1-3; D gene uncertain. The CDR3 length is 13 residues. Germline CDR1 and CDR2: MRHNA and SNTAGT. V lost 5 bases, J lost 2 bases, and 7 bases lay in between.

The gene calls are TRBV28 and TRBJ2-7; TRBD2 aligns across 8 bases. Germline V gene sequence: CDR1 MDHEN, CDR2 SYDVKM. The CDR3 runs to 17 residues. J was trimmed by 0 bases and V by 3 bases; bases with no gene match: 10. CDR3 sequence: CASSFPPAGAPSYEQYF. CDR3 nucleotide sequence: TGTGCCAGCAGTTTCCCCCCAGCGGGGGCCCCCTCCTACGAGCAGTACTTC.

This clone has only a few counts. This chain connects TRBV27 to TRBJ2-1; TRBD2 matches at 11 bases. Germline V CDR1 and CDR2: MNHEY, SMNVEV (reference sequence). The CDR3 runs 17 residues. V shed 5 bases, J shed 6 bases, and the junction held 12 bases outside the gene matches. The CDR3 loop is CASSPTLSLAGGNEQFF. CDR3 bases: TGTGCCAGCAGTCCGACTCTGTCGCTAGCGGGAGGCAATGAGCAGTTCTTC.

The chain employs TRBV4-3 and TRBJ1-3; 8 bases line up with TRBD1. Looked up from germline, CDR1 is LGHNA and CDR2 is YSLEER. The V and J ends lost 4 bases and 3 bases, in that order; junction bases with no gene match: 11. The CDR3 runs to 17 residues. The CDR3 here is CASSLRGPIASGNTIYF. CDR3 bases: TGCGCCAGCAGCCTCAGGGGGCCAATAGCGAGTGGAAACACCATATATTTT.

The chain joins TRBV4-3 to TRBJ2-7, with D possibly matching TRBD1 (5 bases). Germline V gene sequence: CDR1 LGHNA, CDR2 YSLEER. The CDR3 has 16 residues. Trimming took 0 bases from V and 5 from J, leaving 17 bases between them. CDR3 region: CASSQDESQGPHEQYF. DNA of the CDR3: TGCGCCAGCAGCCAAGATGAGTCCCAGGGTCCCCACGAGCAGTACTTC.

The chain combines TRBV4-3 with TRBJ1-6; D may be TRBD1 (6 bases). V lost 1 base and J lost 8, with 12 bases in between. Looked up from germline, CDR1 is LGHNA and CDR2 is YSLEER. The CDR3 is 15 amino acids. The CDR3 loop is CASSQVTGSHSPLHF. In nucleotides, the CDR3 is TGCGCCAGCAGCCAAGTAACAGGGTCACATTCACCCCTCCACTTT.

The rearrangement uses TRBV6-1 and TRBJ1-5; 7 nucleotides agree with TRBD1. CDR3 length equals 19 residues. CDR1 is MNHNS, CDR2 SASEGT, per germline. The ends lost 1 base at V and 0 bases at J; junction bases unmatched: 12. As DNA, the CDR3 is TGTGCCAGCAGTGAAGAAGAACAGGGGAAGAGTCTTAGCAATCAGCCCCAGCATTTT. Translating gives CASSEEEQGKSLSNQPQHF.

The J gene is TRBJ2-3, the V gene TRBV4-3; 16 bases fit TRBD2. J was trimmed by 3 bases and V by 3 bases; bases with no gene match: 6. The CDR3 consists of 18 residues. Germline CDR1 and CDR2: LGHNA and YSLEER. In nucleotides, the CDR3 is TGCGCCAGCAGCCAGACCGGGACTAGCGGGAGGGCAACAGATACGCAGTATTTT. Amino acid sequence: CASSQTGTSGRATDTQYF.

The chain carries TRBV11-2 and TRBJ2-7, with D possibly TRBD2 on 7 matching bases. CDR3 length: 15 residues. CDR1 SGHAT and CDR2 FQNNGV come from the germline V gene. The V end was cut by 5 bases, the J end by 5 bases, with 19 bases between. CDR3 in amino acids: CASSPNLGGGNEQYF. CDR3 coding DNA: TGTGCCAGCAGCCCGAATTTAGGGGGAGGGAACGAGCAGTACTTC.

CDR3 loop: CASSQPPTMAGGTDTQYF. The CDR3 nucleotides read TGCGCCAGCAGCCAACCCCCTACTATGGCGGGGGGGACAGATACGCAGTATTTT. The chain recombines TRBV4-3 with TRBJ2-3; 9 nucleotides line up with TRBD2. The CDR3 sequence is 18 residues long. V was pared by 2 bases and J by 3 bases, with 12 bases of the junction left unmatched. CDR1 is LGHNA and CDR2 is YSLEER in the germline V gene.

This clone is a singleton in its sample. This chain uses TRBV5-6 with TRBJ2-5, with 11 bases matching TRBD2. Germline trimming cut 2 bases from V and 2 bases from J; bases unmatched to any gene: 2. The germline V gene encodes CDR1 SGHDT and CDR2 YYEEEE. CDR3 size: 15 residues. CDR3 loop: CASSLLAGVQETQYF. As DNA, the CDR3 is TGTGCCAGCAGCTTACTAGCGGGGGTTCAAGAGACCCAGTACTTC.

The chain has TRBV7-3 and TRBJ2-1; 9 bases match TRBD2. The trim removed 3 bases at V and 6 bases at J, leaving 12 bases unmatched. Germline V gene sequence: CDR1 SGHTA, CDR2 FQGTGA. This CDR3 has 17 residues. The DNA for the CDR3 is TGTGCCAGCAGCTTCCACCCATTGGCGGGGGGGCTCAATGAGCAGTTCTTC. Amino acids: CASSFHPLAGGLNEQFF.

This chain's CDR3 is CASSQLVNTQYF. In DNA, the CDR3 is TGTGCCAGCAGCCAACTAGTCAATACGCAGTATTTT. The chain carries TRBV14 and TRBJ2-3; no definite D call. The CDR3 length is 12 residues. Between the trimmed V and J ends, which lost 2 bases and 7 bases, there was a span of 7 bases. Per the germline V gene, CDR1 is SGHDN and CDR2 is FVKESK.

The chain links TRBV4-2 to TRBJ1-2; possible D gene TRBD1, 5 bases. CDR3 size: 15 residues. Germline lookup yields CDR1 LGHNA and CDR2 YNFKEQ. The ends were cut back, 0 bases at V and 3 bases at J, with 11 bases in the middle. CDR3 DNA sequence: TGTGCCAGCAGCCAAGATGGAACAGGCGACTATGGCTACACCTTC. This translates into CASSQDGTGDYGYTF.